The 19 T cell receptor beta chains given below trace back to one sample, sequenced in a study of T cell repertoires in cytomegalovirus infection. TCRdb reprocessed the reads with MiXCR, giving one entry per CDR3 protein. The data contain some 700,000 distinct CDR3 sequences, around 32% of them singletons. No antigen is known for these receptors. This material consisted of cultured PBMCs, taken from culture after CMV antigen stimulation. These receptors were obtained from a human donor in good health (CMV status not recorded). Some clones in this sample may be carry-over from other donors' samples.

This clonotype was detected a few times. This chain uses TRBV7-9 with TRBJ2-1; 10 bases map to TRBD1. V lost 5 bases and J lost 8; bases outside the gene matches: 9. The germline CDR1 and CDR2 sequences are SEHNR and FQNEAQ (reference sequence). The CDR3 runs 15 residues. CDR3: CASSRPGTGADEQFF. The CDR3 DNA reads TGTGCCAGCAGCCGTCCCGGGACAGGGGCCGATGAGCAGTTCTTC. The full variable domain, rest sourced from reference TRBV7-9 and TRBJ2-1, is DTGVSQNPRHKITKRGQNVTFRCDPISEHNRLYWYRQTLGQGPEFLTYFQNEAQLEKSRLLSDRFSAERPKGSFSTLEIQRTEQGDSAMYLCASSRPGTGADEQFFGPGTRLTVL.

This chain uses TRBV30 with TRBJ2-7; TRBD2 might be the D (6 bases). CDR1 and CDR2 from the germline V gene are GTSNPN and SVGIG (reference sequence). The CDR3 runs to 16 residues. Deletions cut 3 bases from V and 4 bases from J, with 22 bases between. CDR3 protein: CAWRPQWGDGGYEQYF. The CDR3 DNA is TGTGCCTGGAGACCCCAATGGGGGGACGGAGGGTACGAGCAGTACTTC.

The table lists this clonotype with a few counts. The chain couples TRBV7-6 to TRBJ2-1; D is unresolved. The CDR3 contains 15 residues. Germline V gene lookup returns CDR1 SGHVS and CDR2 FNYEAQ. The V and J ends lost 5 bases and 4 bases respectively, with 15 bases between them. The CDR3 bases are TGTGCCAGCAGCCCCCGTGCTGGGCCATACAATGAGCAGTTCTTC. Translating it yields CASSPRAGPYNEQFF.

As to this clonotype: Possible read error: a much larger clone is one base away. CDR3 in amino acids: CASSSRTEGLSGNTIYF. CDR3 nucleotide sequence: TGTGCCAGCAGCTCGCGCACCGAGGGACTCTCTGGAAACACCATATATTTT. The V and J genes are TRBV7-9 and TRBJ1-3; possible D gene TRBD1, 5 bases. The V gene's germline CDR1 is SEHNR and CDR2 FQNEAQ (reference sequence). Deletions cut 4 bases from V and 0 bases from J, with 16 bases between. This CDR3 is 17 amino acids long.

This sequence joins TRBV5-1 and TRBJ2-1; TRBD1 might be the D (5 bases). The CDR3 spans 15 residues. The germline gives CDR1 SGHRS, CDR2 YFSETQ. Trimming removed 4 bases from V and 7 bases from J, with 18 bases in between. CDR3 DNA: TGCGCCAGCAGCCCCTTAGTAGGCAGGGCGAATGAGCAGTTCTTC. It is translated as CASSPLVGRANEQFF.

The chain links TRBV19 to TRBJ2-2, with 8 nucleotides matching TRBD1. This CDR3 is 13 amino acids long. Looked up from germline, CDR1 is LNHDA and CDR2 is SQIVND (reference sequence). V dropped 11 bases and J dropped 4; count of bases not matched to a gene: 6. CDR3 sequence: CARTGHATGELFF. The CDR3 DNA reads TGTGCCCGGACAGGGCATGCCACCGGGGAGCTGTTTTTT.

The chain links TRBV6-6 to TRBJ1-2; D remains ambiguous. The V and J ends lost 0 bases and 4 bases respectively, with 15 bases between them. The germline V gene has CDR1 MNHNY and CDR2 SVGAGI (reference sequence). The length of the CDR3 is 16 residues. The CDR3 DNA reads TGTGCCAGCAGTTACTCGAGATCTCTAGGCCGCTATGGCTACACCTTC. Its protein is CASSYSRSLGRYGYTF.

Only a few counts were recorded for this clonotype. The chain has TRBV5-1 and TRBJ2-1, with a tentative D call TRBD2 (7 bases). Germline CDR1 SGHRS, CDR2 YFSETQ. The V gene lost 7 bases and the J gene lost 2 bases, with 10 bases spanning the gap. The CDR3 has 13 amino acids. CDR3 loop: CASGEGAYNEQFF. CDR3 in DNA: TGCGCCAGCGGGGAGGGGGCCTACAATGAGCAGTTCTTC.

The chain links TRBV4-3 to TRBJ2-1; D not certain. CDR1 is LGHNA and CDR2 is YSLEER in the germline V gene. Trimming pared 1 base from V and 13 bases from J, leaving 20 bases between. This CDR3 has 15 amino acids. CDR3 residues: CASSQVRVRTLPQFF. DNA for the CDR3: TGCGCCAGCAGCCAAGTTAGGGTCCGGACGCTTCCTCAGTTCTTC.

This chain joins TRBV5-1 and TRBJ2-5; 8 bases map to TRBD2. The CDR3 has 17 amino acids. The junction had 11 bases not matched to a gene; V was cut back by 0 bases and J by 4 bases. In germline, CDR1 is SGHRS, CDR2 YFSETQ. The chain's CDR3 is CASSLGSGGPIGETQYF. The CDR3 DNA is TGCGCCAGCAGCTTGGGGAGCGGGGGCCCAATAGGAGAGACCCAGTACTTC. Full variable domain (remainder filled in from reference TRBV5-1 and TRBJ2-5): KAGVTQTPRYLIKTRGQQVTLSCSPISGHRSVSWYQQTPGQGLQFLFEYFSETQRNKGNFPGRFSGRQFSNSRSEMNVSTLELGDSALYLCASSLGSGGPIGETQYFGPGTRLLVL.

This sequence joins TRBV2 and TRBJ2-3; 12 bases line up with TRBD2. Germline CDR1 and CDR2: SNHLY and FYNNEI. CDR3 length equals 16 residues. V lost 2 bases and J lost 4; bases outside the gene matches: 4. CDR3 bases: TGTGCCAGCAGTGAATGGACTAGCGGGGCCGCAGATACGCAGTATTTT. Protein sequence: CASSEWTSGAADTQYF.

This chain connects TRBV6-8 to TRBJ1-1, with D unclear. The V gene's germline CDR1 is MNHGY and CDR2 SAAAGT. This CDR3 has 12 residues. Trimming took 11 bases from V and 0 from J, leaving 10 bases between them. The CDR3 bases are TGTGCCCACGGACGGATGAACACTGAAGCTTTCTTT. This codes for CAHGRMNTEAFF.

The chain has TRBV7-9 and TRBJ1-2, with 10 bases that match TRBD1. Per germline, CDR1 SEHNR and CDR2 FQNEAQ (reference sequence). The CDR3 runs 13 residues. The V segment lost 4 bases and the J segment 6 bases; nucleotides outside the gene matches: 2. CDR3 in amino acids: CASSWDRGNGYTF. The CDR3 DNA is TGTGCCAGCAGCTGGGACAGGGGAAATGGCTACACCTTC.

The chain uses TRBV28 and TRBJ2-2; D possibly corresponds to TRBD1 (6 bases). This CDR3 comprises 16 residues. Trimming cost V 3 bases and J 5 bases, with 16 bases left between them. Per the germline V gene, CDR1 is MDHEN and CDR2 is SYDVKM. The CDR3 protein is CASSFQGPGRTGELFF. In nucleotides, the CDR3 is TGTGCCAGCAGTTTTCAGGGGCCGGGAAGGACCGGGGAGCTGTTTTTT. The full variable domain, rest sourced from reference TRBV28 and TRBJ2-2, is DVKVTQSSRYLVKRTGEKVFLECVQDMDHENMFWYRQDPGLGLRLIYFSYDVKMKEKGDIPEGYSVSREKKERFSLILESASTNQTSMYLCASSFQGPGRTGELFFGEGSRLTVL.

This chain's CDR3 is CSARGGGTRNSPLHF. CDR3 nucleotide sequence: TGCAGTGCTAGAGGGGGGGGGACACGTAATTCACCCCTCCACTTT. V and J are TRBV20-1 and TRBJ1-6; possibly TRBD1 for D (6 bases). The V gene's germline CDR1 is DFQATT and CDR2 SNEGSKA (reference sequence). This CDR3 region has 15 residues. The V end was cut by 1 base, the J end by 6 bases, with 13 bases between.

The CDR3 sequence is CASRRTGKESGNTIYF. The CDR3 region has the DNA TGTGCCAGCAGACGGACAGGGAAGGAATCTGGAAACACCATATATTTT. The chain links TRBV6-1 to TRBJ1-3; 8 bases map to TRBD1. The CDR3 contains 16 residues. The germline gives CDR1 MNHNS, CDR2 SASEGT. J lost 1 base, V lost 6 bases, and 8 bases had no gene match.

This clonotype was counted once. The chain carries TRBV19 and TRBJ2-1; 12 bases are a match to TRBD2. The V gene's germline CDR1 is LNHDA and CDR2 SQIVND (reference sequence). V gave up 4 bases and J gave up 13 bases; unmatched junction bases: 11. CDR3 length: 15 amino acids. The CDR3 sequence is CASSTGTSGPTRQFF. The CDR3 bases are TGTGCCAGTAGTACGGGGACTAGCGGGCCCACGAGACAGTTCTTC.

There are a few counts of this clonotype. The chain carries TRBV11-2 and TRBJ1-1; D may be TRBD1 (6 bases). Germline assignment: CDR1 SGHAT and CDR2 FQNNGV. V dropped 4 bases and J dropped 5 bases, with 14 bases sitting between them. This CDR3 is 14 amino acids long. In nucleotides, the CDR3 is TGTGCCAGCAGCTCCCGCGAGGGGGGGACTGAAGCTTTCTTT. This sequence encodes CASSSREGGTEAFF.

The chain carries TRBV7-6 and TRBJ2-5; a possible D gene is TRBD1 (6 bases). Germline V CDR1 and CDR2: SGHVS, FNYEAQ. Trimming took 0 bases from V and 9 from J, leaving 14 bases between them. The CDR3 contains 14 residues. The CDR3 loop is CASSLAGAQAAQYF. The DNA for the CDR3 is TGTGCCAGCAGCTTAGCGGGGGCCCAGGCGGCCCAGTACTTC.